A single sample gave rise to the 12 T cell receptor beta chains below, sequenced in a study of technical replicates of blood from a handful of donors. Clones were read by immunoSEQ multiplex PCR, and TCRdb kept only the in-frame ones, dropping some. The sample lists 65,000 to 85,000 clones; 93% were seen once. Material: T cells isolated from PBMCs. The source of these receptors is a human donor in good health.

The CDR3 spells CASSSYYEQYF. Here the CDR3 DNA reads TGTGCCAGCAGCTCTTACTACGAGCAGTACTTC. The gene calls are TRBV5-6 and TRBJ2-7; D unresolved. Trimming took 3 bases from V and 3 from J, leaving 4 bases between them. The CDR3 spans 11 residues. CDR1 and CDR2 (germline): SGHDT, YYEEEE.

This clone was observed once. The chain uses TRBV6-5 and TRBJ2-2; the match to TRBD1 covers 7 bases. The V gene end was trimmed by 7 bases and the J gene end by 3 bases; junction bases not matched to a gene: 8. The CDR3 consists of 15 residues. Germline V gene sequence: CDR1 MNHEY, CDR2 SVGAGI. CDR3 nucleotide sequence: TGTGCCAGCAACTCTCGGGACAGCTACACCGGGGAGCTGTTTTTT. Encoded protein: CASNSRDSYTGELFF.

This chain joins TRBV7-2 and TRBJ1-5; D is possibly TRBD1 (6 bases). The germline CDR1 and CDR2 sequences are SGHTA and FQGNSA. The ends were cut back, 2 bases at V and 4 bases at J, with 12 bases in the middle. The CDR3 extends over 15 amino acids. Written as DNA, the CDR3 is TGTGCCAGCAGCTTACCCCCAGGGGCAAATCAGCCCCAGCATTTT. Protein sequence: CASSLPPGANQPQHF.

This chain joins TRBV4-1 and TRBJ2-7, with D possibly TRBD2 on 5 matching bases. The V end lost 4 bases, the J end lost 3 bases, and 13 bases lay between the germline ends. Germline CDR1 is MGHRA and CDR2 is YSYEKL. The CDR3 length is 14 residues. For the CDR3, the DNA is TGCGCCAGCAGCCCCCGGCGGGCCAACTACGAGCAGTACTTC. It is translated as CASSPRRANYEQYF.

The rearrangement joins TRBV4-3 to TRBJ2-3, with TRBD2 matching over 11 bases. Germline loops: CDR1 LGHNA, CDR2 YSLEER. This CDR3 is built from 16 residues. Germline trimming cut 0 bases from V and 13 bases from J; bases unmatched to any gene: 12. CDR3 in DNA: TGCGCCAGCAGCCAAGATGTGGGGCTAGCGGGAGGAAACGAGTATTTT. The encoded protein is CASSQDVGLAGGNEYF.

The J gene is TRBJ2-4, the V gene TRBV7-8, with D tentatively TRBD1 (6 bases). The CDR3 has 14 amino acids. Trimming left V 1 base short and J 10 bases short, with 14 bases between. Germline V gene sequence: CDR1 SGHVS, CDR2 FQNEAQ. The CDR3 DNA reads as TGTGCCAGCAGCTTAGATCTCTACCAGGGGATTCAGTACTTC. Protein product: CASSLDLYQGIQYF. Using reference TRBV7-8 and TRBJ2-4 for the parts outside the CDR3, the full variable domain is GAGVSQSPRYKVAKRGQDVALRCDPISGHVSLFWYQQALGQGPEFLTYFQNEAQLDKSGLPSDRFFAERPEGSVSTLKIQRTQQEDSAVYLCASSLDLYQGIQYFGAGTRLSVL.

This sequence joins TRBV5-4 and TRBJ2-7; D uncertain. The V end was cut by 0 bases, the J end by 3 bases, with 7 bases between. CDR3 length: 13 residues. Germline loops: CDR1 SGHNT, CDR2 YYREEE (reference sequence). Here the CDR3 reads CASSLAPIYEQYF. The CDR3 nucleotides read TGTGCCAGCAGCTTGGCCCCAATCTACGAGCAGTACTTC.

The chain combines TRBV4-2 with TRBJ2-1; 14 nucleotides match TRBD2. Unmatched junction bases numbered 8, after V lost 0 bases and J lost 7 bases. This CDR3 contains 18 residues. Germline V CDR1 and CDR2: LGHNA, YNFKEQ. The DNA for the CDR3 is TGTGCCAGCAGCCAAGAAGTCGCCGGGACTAGCGGGAGTAATGAGCAGTTCTTC. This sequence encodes CASSQEVAGTSGSNEQFF.

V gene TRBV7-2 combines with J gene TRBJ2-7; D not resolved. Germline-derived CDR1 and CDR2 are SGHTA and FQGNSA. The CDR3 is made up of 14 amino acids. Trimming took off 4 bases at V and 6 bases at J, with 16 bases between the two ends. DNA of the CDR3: TGTGCCAGCAGCTCTACCCCCCTAACCTCCGAGCAGTACTTC. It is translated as CASSSTPLTSEQYF.

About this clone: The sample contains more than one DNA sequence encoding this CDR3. The CDR3 region is CASSEVGGTEAFF. The CDR3 DNA sequence: TGTGCCAGCAGTGAAGTCGGGGGCACTGAAGCTTTCTTT. The gene calls are TRBV2 and TRBJ1-1; D is possibly TRBD1 (5 bases). CDR3 length: 13 amino acids. The V end lost 1 base, the J end lost 4 bases, and 7 bases lay between the germline ends. Germline V gene sequence: CDR1 SNHLY, CDR2 FYNNEI. The variable domain in full, with the rest retrieved from reference TRBV2 and TRBJ1-1, is EPEVTQTPSHQVTQMGQEVILRCVPISNHLYFYWYRQILGQKVEFLVSFYNNEISEKSEIFDDQFSVERPDGSNFTLKIRSTKLEDSAMYFCASSEVGGTEAFFGQGTRLTVV.

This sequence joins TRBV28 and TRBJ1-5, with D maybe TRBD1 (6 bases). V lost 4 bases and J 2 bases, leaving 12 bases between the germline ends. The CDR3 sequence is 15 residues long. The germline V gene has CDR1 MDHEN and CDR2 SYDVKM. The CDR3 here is CASSSAGTRNQPQHF. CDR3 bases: TGTGCCAGCAGTTCAGCTGGGACACGCAATCAGCCCCAGCATTTT.

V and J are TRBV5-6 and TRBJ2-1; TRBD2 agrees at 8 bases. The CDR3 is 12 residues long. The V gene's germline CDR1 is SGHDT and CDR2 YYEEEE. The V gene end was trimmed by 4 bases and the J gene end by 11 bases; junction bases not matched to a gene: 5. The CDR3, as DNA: TGTGCCAGCAGCCGGGAGGGGTTTCAGCAGTTCTTC. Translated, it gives CASSREGFQQFF.